The text below deals with one TCR beta chain. Its antigen is currently unknown. The CDR3 is 16 amino acids. Germline V gene data show CDR1 as SGHVS and CDR2 as FNYEAQ. Peripheral blood came from all dose cohorts at three timepoints. This specimen comes from a study of OX40 agonist ivuxolimab in advanced cancers. Study information: Every 2 weeks, patients received ivuxolimab intravenously, dosed at 0.01 to 10 mg/kg. Previous treatment with anti-PD-1, anti-PD-L1 or anti-CTLA-4 therapy was allowed; about 37% had received some. Whole-study results and caveats: Averaged across samples, CD8+ T cells carried more expanded clones than CD4+ did.

Repertoires were generated with immunoSEQ multiplex PCR, while TCRdb's copy carries only in-frame clones and drops some. The data contain 76,000 or so clones, approximately 85% of them singletons. The clonotype originates from an adult with an advanced solid tumor such as melanoma, head and neck, liver or kidney cancer. The chain couples TRBV7-6 to TRBJ2-5, with 8 bases lining up with TRBD2. The J call is doubtful: the DNA matches TRBJ2-7 better. The material was CD4+ or CD8+ T cells sorted from blood, obtained in a trial of the OX40 agonist ivuxolimab. CDR3 nucleotides: TGTGCCAGCAGCCCTCTCGCGGCGGGGGGCTCCTACGAGCAGTACTTC. It codes for CASSPLAAGGSYEQYF.